The 14 T cell receptor beta chains listed next were all sequenced from one sample in a study of T-cell memory formation after mild COVID-19 (dated by TCRdb to the early 2020s). Library construction relied on 5' RACE. TCRdb lists the instrument as Illumina NovaSeq 6000. The public reads were reprocessed in TCRdb via fastp at Q25 and MiXCR, keeping in-frame beta chains. Each record represents a unique CDR3 protein, reported with the most common genes and DNA among its rows. Here the sample has about 180,000 distinct CDR3 sequences; less than 20% occur a single time. The ten biggest clones cover about 4% of the sample. Sequencing was carried out using PBMCs or a T cell subset sorted from them (not recorded which). Receptors were obtained from a man aged 18 to 35 who had mild COVID-19 (a few samples of this study predate the infection). The sample titles of this study are shuffled in the database, so cell type and time point are left out; the donor was told from shared clones.

This clonotype was observed a handful of times. The CDR3 nucleotides read TGTGCCAGCAGTCCTCGCAGGGTCTATGGCTACACCTTC. Translating gives CASSPRRVYGYTF. The genes are TRBV6-2 or TRBV6-3 and TRBJ1-2; D is possibly TRBD1 (5 bases). V shed 5 bases and J shed 4 bases, with 11 bases lying between them. The CDR3 consists of 13 residues. CDR1 MNHEY and CDR2 SVGEGT come from the germline V gene.

As DNA, the CDR3 is TGCAGCGTCCGCGGGACGGAGAACACTGAAGCTTTCTTT. Translating it yields CSVRGTENTEAFF. The chain carries TRBV29-1 and TRBJ1-1; D is possibly TRBD1 (5 bases). This CDR3 comprises 13 residues. The V end was cut by 6 bases, the J end by 1 base, with 12 bases between. Germline V gives CDR1 SQVTM, CDR2 ANQGSEA.

The chain couples TRBV7-2 to TRBJ1-6; D unresolved. The CDR3 contains 14 residues. Trimming pared 5 bases from V and 9 bases from J, leaving 14 bases between. Looked up from germline, CDR1 is SGHTA and CDR2 is FQGNSA. The CDR3 region is CASSPGSGGSPLHF. In DNA, the CDR3 is TGTGCCAGCAGCCCGGGGTCAGGAGGTTCACCCCTCCACTTT.

This clonotype was found a few times. The chain carries TRBV5-8 and TRBJ2-3; 7 bases fit TRBD1. The V gene's germline CDR1 is SGHTS and CDR2 YDEGEE. Germline trimming cut 4 bases from V and 3 bases from J; bases unmatched to any gene: 11. The CDR3 runs to 16 residues. This CDR3 reads CASSKRTGLRTDTQYF. DNA of the CDR3: TGTGCCAGCAGCAAAAGGACAGGATTGAGGACAGATACGCAGTATTTT.

The chain is built from TRBV7-3 and TRBJ2-3; possible D gene TRBD1, 5 bases. The CDR3 covers 15 residues. Germline assignment: CDR1 SGHTA and CDR2 FQGTGA. Trimming cost V 5 bases and J 4 bases, with 16 bases left between them. This CDR3 reads CASSVTALGSDTQYF. The CDR3 region has the DNA TGTGCCAGCAGCGTGACAGCCCTCGGTTCAGATACGCAGTATTTT.

The gene calls are TRBV5-6 and TRBJ1-4, with D possibly being TRBD1 (6 bases). The germline V gene has CDR1 SGHDT and CDR2 YYEEEE. The V gene lost 4 bases and the J gene lost 8 bases, with 15 bases spanning the gap. The CDR3 runs 14 residues. The CDR3 DNA follows: TGTGCCAGCAGCCGACGGGACACGGGCGAAAAACTGTTTTTT. Protein product: CASSRRDTGEKLFF. Full variable domain (remainder filled in from reference TRBV5-6 and TRBJ1-4): DAGVTQSPTHLIKTRGQQVTLRCSPKSGHDTVSWYQQALGQGPQFIFQYYEEEERQRGNFPDRFSGHQFPNYSSELNVNALLLGDSALYLCASSRRDTGEKLFFGSGTQLSVL.

This clonotype appeared many times. The CDR3 DNA is TGTGCCAGCAGCCGGGCAGGGCTCCCAGATACGCAGTATTTT. Its translation: CASSRAGLPDTQYF. This sequence joins TRBV7-3 and TRBJ2-3, with a tentative D call TRBD1 (5 bases). Looked up from germline, CDR1 is SGHTA and CDR2 is FQGTGA. This CDR3 is built from 14 residues. V dropped 5 bases and J dropped 4 bases, with 13 bases sitting between them.

This clonotype was seen a handful of times. The CDR3 here is CASSLGPGGRADTQYF. CDR3 nucleotide sequence: TGTGCCAGCAGCCTCGGACCGGGGGGGCGGGCAGATACGCAGTATTTT. J is TRBJ2-3 and V is TRBV7-2; TRBD2 matches at 8 bases. Germline CDR1 and CDR2: SGHTA and FQGNSA. This CDR3 has 16 residues. Germline trimming cut 5 bases from V and 4 bases from J; bases unmatched to any gene: 11.

The J gene is TRBJ2-2, the V gene TRBV11-3; the D gene could be TRBD1 or TRBD2 (6 bases each). Trimming cost V 6 bases and J 5 bases, with 10 bases left between them. The CDR3 contains 13 residues. Germline V gives CDR1 SGHNT, CDR2 YENEEA. The CDR3 sequence: CASRGGRTGELFF. The CDR3 coding sequence is TGTGCCAGCAGAGGGGGGCGGACCGGGGAGCTGTTTTTT. Variable domain in full (rest from reference TRBV11-3 and TRBJ2-2): EAGVVQSPRYKIIEKKQPVAFWCNPISGHNTLYWYLQNLGQGPELLIRYENEEAVDDSQLPKDRFSAERLKGVDSTLKIQPAELGDSAVYLCASRGGRTGELFFGEGSRLTVL.

This clonotype has more than one count but fewer than ten. V is TRBV20-1 and J is TRBJ2-7; D is undetermined. V was clipped by 0 bases and J by 0 bases, with 0 bases between them. CDR1 and CDR2 (germline): DFQATT, SNEGSKA (reference sequence). The CDR3 extends over 11 amino acids. The DNA of the CDR3 is TGCAGTGCTAGAGACTCCTACGAGCAGTACGTC. It is translated as CSARDSYEQYV.

Remarks on this clonotype: Its ends do not fully match the called genes, so a read error is possible. This sequence joins TRBV5-1 and TRBJ2-1; weak D call: TRBD2 (6 bases). Germline values: CDR1 SGHRS, CDR2 YFSETQ. The CDR3 is 18 amino acids. This CDR3 is CASSLSPGEPPTAGYELF. CDR3 DNA: TGCGCCAGCAGCTTGTCACCGGGGGAACCGCCTACCGCGGGCTATGAGCTCTTC.

CDR3 residues: CSAITGSSGYTF. The CDR3 DNA reads TGCAGTGCCATTACAGGGTCTTCTGGCTACACCTTC. V is TRBV20-1 and J is TRBJ1-2, with TRBD1 as a possible D gene (6 bases). The CDR3 has 12 amino acids. Germline V gives CDR1 DFQATT, CDR2 SNEGSKA (reference sequence). Trimming pared 6 bases from V and 7 bases from J, leaving 15 bases between.

The rearrangement links TRBV6-2 or TRBV6-3 to TRBJ1-3, with 7 bases identical to TRBD1. The CDR3 contains 16 residues. Germline loops: CDR1 MNHEY, CDR2 SVGEGT. Trimming at V came to 2 bases and at J to 4 bases, leaving 8 bases not matched to a gene. CDR3 bases: TGTGCCAGCAGTTACGTGGGACAGTCTGACGGAAACACCATATATTTT. Its translation is CASSYVGQSDGNTIYF.

The V and J genes are TRBV7-2 and TRBJ2-7; D is possibly TRBD1 or TRBD2 (5 bases each). V lost 5 bases, J lost 12 bases, and 17 bases lay in between. CDR1 is SGHTA and CDR2 is FQGNSA in the germline V gene. There are 12 residues in the CDR3. Written as DNA, the CDR3 is TGTGCCAGCAGCCCCCGGGGCAGGGCTGTGTACTTC. Amino acids: CASSPRGRAVYF.